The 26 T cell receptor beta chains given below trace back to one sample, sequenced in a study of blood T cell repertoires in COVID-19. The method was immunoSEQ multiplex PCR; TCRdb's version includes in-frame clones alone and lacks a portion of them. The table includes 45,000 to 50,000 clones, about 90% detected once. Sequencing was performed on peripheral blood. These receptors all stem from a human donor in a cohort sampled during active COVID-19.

CDR3 DNA sequence: TGCGCCAGCAGCTTGGGGAGGGTCGGAAGTAGCACAGATACGCAGTATTTT. Protein product: CASSLGRVGSSTDTQYF. V and J are TRBV5-1 and TRBJ2-3; perhaps TRBD2 as D (6 bases). This CDR3 contains 17 residues. The ends were cut back, 0 bases at V and 0 bases at J, with 14 bases in the middle. CDR1 and CDR2 from the germline V gene are SGHRS and YFSETQ.

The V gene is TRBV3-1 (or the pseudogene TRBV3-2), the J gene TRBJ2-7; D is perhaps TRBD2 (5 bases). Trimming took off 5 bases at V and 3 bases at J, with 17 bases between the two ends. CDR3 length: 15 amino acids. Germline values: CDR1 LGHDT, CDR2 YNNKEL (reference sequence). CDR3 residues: CASSEPSEGYYEQYF. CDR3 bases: TGTGCCAGCAGCGAACCCAGTGAGGGATACTACGAGCAGTACTTC.

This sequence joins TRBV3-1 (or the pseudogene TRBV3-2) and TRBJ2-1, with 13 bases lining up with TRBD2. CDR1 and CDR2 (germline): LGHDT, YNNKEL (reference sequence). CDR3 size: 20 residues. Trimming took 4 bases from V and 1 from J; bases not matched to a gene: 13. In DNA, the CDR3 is TGTGCCAGCAGCCCTACTACTAGCGGGGGGGTCTTTCAATCCTACAATGAGCAGTTCTTC. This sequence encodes CASSPTTSGGVFQSYNEQFF.

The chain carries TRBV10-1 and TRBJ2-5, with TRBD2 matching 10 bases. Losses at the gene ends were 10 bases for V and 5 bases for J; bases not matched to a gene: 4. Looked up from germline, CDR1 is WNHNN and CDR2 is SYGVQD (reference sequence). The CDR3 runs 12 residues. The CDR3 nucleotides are TGCGCCACCGAGCGGGGGGGTGAGACCCAGTACTTC. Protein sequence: CATERGGETQYF.

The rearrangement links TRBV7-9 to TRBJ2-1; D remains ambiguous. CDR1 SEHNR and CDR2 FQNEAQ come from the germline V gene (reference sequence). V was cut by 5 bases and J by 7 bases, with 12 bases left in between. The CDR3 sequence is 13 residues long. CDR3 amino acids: CASSDPLRNEQFF. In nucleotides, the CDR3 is TGTGCCAGCAGCGACCCTTTGAGGAATGAGCAGTTCTTC.

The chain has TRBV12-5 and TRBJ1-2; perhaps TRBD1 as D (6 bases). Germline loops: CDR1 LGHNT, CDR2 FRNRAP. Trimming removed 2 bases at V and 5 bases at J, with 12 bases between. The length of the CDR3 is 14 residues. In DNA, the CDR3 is TGTGCTAGTGGTTTGTCCGGGACACTATATGGCTACACCTTC. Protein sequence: CASGLSGTLYGYTF.

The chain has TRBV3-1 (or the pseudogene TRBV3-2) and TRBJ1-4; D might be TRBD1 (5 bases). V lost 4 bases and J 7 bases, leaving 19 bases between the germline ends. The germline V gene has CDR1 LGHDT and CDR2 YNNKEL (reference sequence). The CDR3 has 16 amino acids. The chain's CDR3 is CASSPVRDGGSEKLFF. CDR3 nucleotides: TGTGCCAGCAGCCCAGTCCGGGACGGGGGGAGTGAAAAACTGTTTTTT.

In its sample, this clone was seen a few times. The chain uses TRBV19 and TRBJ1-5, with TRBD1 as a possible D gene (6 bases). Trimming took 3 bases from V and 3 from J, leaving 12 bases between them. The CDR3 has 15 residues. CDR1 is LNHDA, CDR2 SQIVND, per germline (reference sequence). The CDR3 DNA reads TGTGCCAGTAGTATGGATAGGGGACACAATCAGCCCCAGCATTTT. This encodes CASSMDRGHNQPQHF. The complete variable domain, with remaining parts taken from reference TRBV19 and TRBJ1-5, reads DGGITQSPKYLFRKEGQNVTLSCEQNLNHDAMYWYRQDPGQGLRLIYYSQIVNDFQKGDIAEGYSVSREKKESFPLTVTSAQKNPTAFYLCASSMDRGHNQPQHFGDGTRLSIL.

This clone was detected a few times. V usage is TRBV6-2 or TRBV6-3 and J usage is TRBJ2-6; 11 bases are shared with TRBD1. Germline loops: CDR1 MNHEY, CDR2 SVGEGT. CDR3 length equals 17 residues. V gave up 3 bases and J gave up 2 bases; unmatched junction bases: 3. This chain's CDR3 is CASSYGTGGTGANVLTF. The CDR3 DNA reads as TGTGCCAGCAGTTATGGGACAGGGGGTACTGGGGCCAACGTCCTGACTTTC.

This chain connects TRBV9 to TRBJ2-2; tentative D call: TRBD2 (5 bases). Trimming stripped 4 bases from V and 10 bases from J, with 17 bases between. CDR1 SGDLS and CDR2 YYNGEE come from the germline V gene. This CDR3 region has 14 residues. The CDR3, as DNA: TGTGCCAGCAGCTCAAGGACCACTCGGGAGGAGCTGTTTTTT. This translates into CASSSRTTREELFF.

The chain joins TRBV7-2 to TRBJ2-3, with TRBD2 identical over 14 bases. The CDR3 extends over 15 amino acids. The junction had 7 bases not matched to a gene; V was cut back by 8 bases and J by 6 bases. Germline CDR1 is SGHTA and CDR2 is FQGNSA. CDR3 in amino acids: CASATSGGAVDTQYF. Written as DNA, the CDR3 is TGTGCCAGCGCGACTAGCGGGGGGGCCGTCGATACGCAGTATTTT. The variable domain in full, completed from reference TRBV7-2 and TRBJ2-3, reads GAGVSQSPSNKVTEKGKDVELRCDPISGHTALYWYRQSLGQGLEFLIYFQGNSAPDKSGLPSDRFSAERTGGSVSTLTIQRTQQEDSAVYLCASATSGGAVDTQYFGPGTRLTVL.

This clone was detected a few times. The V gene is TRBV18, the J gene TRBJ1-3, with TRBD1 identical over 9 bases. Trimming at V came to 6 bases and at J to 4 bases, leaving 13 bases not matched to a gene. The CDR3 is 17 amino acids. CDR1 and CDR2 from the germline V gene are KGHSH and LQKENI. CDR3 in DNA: TGTGCCAGCTCCCCCTCGACAGGGGGGTCTATGGGAAACACCATATATTTT. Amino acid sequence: CASSPSTGGSMGNTIYF.

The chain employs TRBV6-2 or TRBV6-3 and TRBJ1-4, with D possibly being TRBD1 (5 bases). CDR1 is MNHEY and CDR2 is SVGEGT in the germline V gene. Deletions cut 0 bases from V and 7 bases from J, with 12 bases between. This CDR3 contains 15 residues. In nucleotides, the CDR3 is TGTGCCAGCAGTTACTCGGACCCAGGGCGTGAAAAACTGTTTTTT. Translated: CASSYSDPGREKLFF.

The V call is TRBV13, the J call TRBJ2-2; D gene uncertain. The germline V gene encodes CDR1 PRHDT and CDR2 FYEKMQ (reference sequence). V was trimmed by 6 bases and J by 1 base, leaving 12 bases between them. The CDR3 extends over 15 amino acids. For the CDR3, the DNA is TGTGCCAGCAGTACCCTAACGGGGAACACCGGGGAGCTGTTTTTT. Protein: CASSTLTGNTGELFF.

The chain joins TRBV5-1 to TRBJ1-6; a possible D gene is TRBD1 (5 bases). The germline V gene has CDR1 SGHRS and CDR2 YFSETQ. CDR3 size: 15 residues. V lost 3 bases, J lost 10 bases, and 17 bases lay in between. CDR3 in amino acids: CASSSDDGGRSPLHF. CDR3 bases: TGCGCCAGCAGCTCCGATGATGGGGGGAGGTCACCCCTCCACTTT.

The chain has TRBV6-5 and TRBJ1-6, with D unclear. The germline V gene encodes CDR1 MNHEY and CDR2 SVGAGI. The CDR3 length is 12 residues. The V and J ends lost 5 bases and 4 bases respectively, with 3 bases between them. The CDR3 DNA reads TGTGCCAGCAGTACATATAATTCACCCCTCCACTTT. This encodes CASSTYNSPLHF.

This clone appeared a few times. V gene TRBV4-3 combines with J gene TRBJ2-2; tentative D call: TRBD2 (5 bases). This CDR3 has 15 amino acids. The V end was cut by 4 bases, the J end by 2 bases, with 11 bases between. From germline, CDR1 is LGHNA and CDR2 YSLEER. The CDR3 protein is CASSPRSGNTGELFF. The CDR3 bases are TGCGCCAGCAGCCCCCGCTCGGGAAACACCGGGGAGCTGTTTTTT.

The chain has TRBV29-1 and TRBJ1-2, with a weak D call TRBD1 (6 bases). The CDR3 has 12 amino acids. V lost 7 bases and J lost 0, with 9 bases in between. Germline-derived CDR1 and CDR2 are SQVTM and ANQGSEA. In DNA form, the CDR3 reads TGCAGCGCCGACAGGTCTAACTATGGCTACACCTTC. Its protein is CSADRSNYGYTF.

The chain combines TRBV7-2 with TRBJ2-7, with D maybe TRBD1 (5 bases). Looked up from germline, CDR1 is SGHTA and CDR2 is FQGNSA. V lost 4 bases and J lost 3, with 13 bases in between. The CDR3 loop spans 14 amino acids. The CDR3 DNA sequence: TGTGCCAGCAGCTCTTCTTTTGACAGCTACGAGCAGTACTTC. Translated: CASSSSFDSYEQYF.

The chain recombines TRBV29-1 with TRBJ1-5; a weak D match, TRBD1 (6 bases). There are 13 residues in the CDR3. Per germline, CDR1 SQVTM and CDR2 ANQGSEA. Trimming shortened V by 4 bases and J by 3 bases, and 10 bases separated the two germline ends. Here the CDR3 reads CSVVDSNNQPQHF. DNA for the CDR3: TGCAGCGTTGTGGACAGCAACAATCAGCCCCAGCATTTT.

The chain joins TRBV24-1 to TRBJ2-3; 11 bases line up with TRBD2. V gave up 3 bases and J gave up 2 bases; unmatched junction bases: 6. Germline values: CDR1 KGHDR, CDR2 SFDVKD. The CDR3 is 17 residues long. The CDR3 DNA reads TGTGCCACCAGTGATGGGGCTAGCGGGGGGAACACAGATACGCAGTATTTT. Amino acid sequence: CATSDGASGGNTDTQYF.

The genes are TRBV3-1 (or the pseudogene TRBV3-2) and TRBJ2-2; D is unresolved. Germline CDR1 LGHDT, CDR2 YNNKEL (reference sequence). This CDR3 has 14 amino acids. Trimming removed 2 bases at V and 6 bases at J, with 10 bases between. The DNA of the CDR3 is TGTGCCAGCAGCCAAACTATAAACCCCGGGGAGCTGTTTTTT. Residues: CASSQTINPGELFF.

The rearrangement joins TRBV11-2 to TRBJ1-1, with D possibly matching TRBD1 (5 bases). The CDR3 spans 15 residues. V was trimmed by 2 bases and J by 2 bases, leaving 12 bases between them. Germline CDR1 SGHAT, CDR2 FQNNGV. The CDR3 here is CASSLSVGANTEAFF. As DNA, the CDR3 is TGTGCCAGCAGCTTATCAGTTGGGGCAAACACTGAAGCTTTCTTT.

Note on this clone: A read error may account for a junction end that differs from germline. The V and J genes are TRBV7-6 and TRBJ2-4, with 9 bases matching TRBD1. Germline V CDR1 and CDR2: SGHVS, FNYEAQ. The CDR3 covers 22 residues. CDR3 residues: CASSLVGPIGQGFLVAENIQYF. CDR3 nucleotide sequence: TGTGCCAGCAGCTTAGTTGGGCCGATCGGACAGGGGTTTTTGGTAGCCGAAAACATTCAGTACTTC.

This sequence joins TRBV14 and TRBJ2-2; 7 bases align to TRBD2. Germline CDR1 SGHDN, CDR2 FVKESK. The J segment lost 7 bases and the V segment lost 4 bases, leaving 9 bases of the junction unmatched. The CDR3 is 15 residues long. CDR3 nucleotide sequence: TGTGCCAGCAGCCGACTGACTAGCTTCGGCGGGGAGCTGTTTTTT. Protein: CASSRLTSFGGELFF.

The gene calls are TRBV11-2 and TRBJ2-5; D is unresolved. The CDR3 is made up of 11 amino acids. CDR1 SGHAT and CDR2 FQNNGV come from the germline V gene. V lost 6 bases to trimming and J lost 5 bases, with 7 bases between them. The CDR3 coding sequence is TGTGCCAGCAGGGGTAGCGAGACCCAGTACTTC. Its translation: CASRGSETQYF.